These 6 T cell receptor beta chains originate from one sample sequenced in a study of T and B cells in COVID-19 patients. Blood genomic DNA input for TRB amplification was roughly 250-500 ng. TRB rearrangements were amplified by multiplex PCR with BIOMED2 TRB-A/B primers. TCRdb fed the multiplex PCR reads into MiXCR, producing one record per CDR3 protein. Counted here are around 30,000 distinct CDR3 sequences, around a third occurring once; the ten biggest clones make up 1.7%. Sequenced sample: blood. These TCRs come from a human donor who had recovered from COVID-19.

This sequence joins TRBV4-3 and TRBJ2-7; D remains ambiguous. Trimming cost V 1 base and J 0 bases, with 13 bases left between them. The length of the CDR3 is 16 residues. Germline values: CDR1 LGHNA, CDR2 YSLEER. The CDR3 DNA reads TGCGCCAGCAGCCAAGGGGTCGGAGCCCCCTCCTACGAGCAGTACTTC. Its translation is CASSQGVGAPSYEQYF.

This clonotype was counted at least ten times. The chain has TRBV6-5 and TRBJ1-2; 10 nucleotides agree with TRBD1. V lost 2 bases to trimming and J lost 7 bases; unmatched junction nucleotides: 4. Germline assignment: CDR1 MNHEY and CDR2 SVGAGI. The CDR3 loop spans 14 amino acids. CDR3 sequence (DNA): TGTGCCAGCAGTTACGGGACAGGGGTTGGTGGCTACACCTTC. It yields the protein CASSYGTGVGGYTF.

This clonotype turned up a few times. For the CDR3, the DNA is TGTGCCAGCAGTTCTAGTACAGGGGCCACCGGGGAGCTGTTTTTT. It translates to CASSSSTGATGELFF. V gene TRBV6-5 combines with J gene TRBJ2-2; 7 nucleotides align to TRBD1. Germline CDR1 and CDR2: MNHEY and SVGAGI. The CDR3 spans 15 residues. Trimming at V came to 4 bases and at J to 4 bases, leaving 6 bases not matched to a gene.

This rearrangement joins TRBV7-9 to TRBJ2-1; 7 bases are a match to TRBD2. The CDR3 is made up of 15 amino acids. CDR1 is SEHNR and CDR2 is FQNEAQ in the germline V gene (reference sequence). V was clipped by 5 bases and J by 1 base; unmatched bases: 5. As DNA, the CDR3 is TGTGCCAGCAGCCCGGTAGCGGGTTCCTACAATGAGCAGTTCTTC. As protein: CASSPVAGSYNEQFF.

V and J are TRBV27 and TRBJ2-1; TRBD2 matches 10 bases. V lost 6 bases and J lost 8; bases outside the gene matches: 13. CDR1 and CDR2 (germline): MNHEY, SMNVEV (reference sequence). The length of the CDR3 is 16 residues. CDR3 sequence: CASRSSSSGSFYEQFF. The CDR3 DNA sequence: TGTGCCAGCAGGTCTTCTTCTAGCGGGAGTTTCTATGAGCAGTTCTTC.

The rearrangement uses TRBV7-9 and TRBJ2-1; D might be TRBD1 (6 bases). The germline CDR1 and CDR2 sequences are SEHNR and FQNEAQ (reference sequence). Trimming left V 2 bases short and J 9 bases short, with 14 bases between. The CDR3 has 14 residues. The CDR3 DNA follows: TGTGCCAGCAGCTTACAGCGGATAGGGGGTGAGCAGTTCTTC. It specifies CASSLQRIGGEQFF.